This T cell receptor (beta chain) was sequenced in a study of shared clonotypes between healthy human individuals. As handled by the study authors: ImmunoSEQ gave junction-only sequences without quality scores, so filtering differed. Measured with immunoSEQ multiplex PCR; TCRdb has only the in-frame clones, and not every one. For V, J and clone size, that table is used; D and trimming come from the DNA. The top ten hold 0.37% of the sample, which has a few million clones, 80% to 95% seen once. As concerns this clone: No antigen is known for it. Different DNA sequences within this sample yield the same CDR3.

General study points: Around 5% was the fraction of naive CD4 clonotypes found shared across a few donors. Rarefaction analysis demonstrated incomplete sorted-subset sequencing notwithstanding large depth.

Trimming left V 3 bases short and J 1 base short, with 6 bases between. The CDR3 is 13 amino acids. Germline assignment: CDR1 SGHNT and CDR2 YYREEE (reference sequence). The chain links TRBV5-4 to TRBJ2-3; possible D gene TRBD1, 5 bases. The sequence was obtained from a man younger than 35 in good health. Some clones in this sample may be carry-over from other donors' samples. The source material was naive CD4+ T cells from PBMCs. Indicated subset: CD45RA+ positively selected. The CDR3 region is CASSSTGTDTQYF. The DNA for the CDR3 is TGTGCCAGCAGCTCGACAGGCACAGATACGCAGTATTTT.